This TCR beta chain is drawn from a study of T-cell reconstitution after alpha-beta-depleted transplantation in children. The study, taken as a whole, reports: Surviving recipient T cells and intrathymic progenitors accounted for some patients' high TCRbeta diversity at day 60. At around two months after transplant, the alpha-beta T cells were reportedly derived from several hundred expanded clones that came from non-depleted graft cells.

Preparation of the TCRbeta library used unique molecular identifiers. TCRdb ran MiXCR on the PCR reads and lists one entry per CDR3 protein. The sample holds 85,000 to 120,000 distinct CDR3 sequences; around 6.1% are singletons and the top ten take around 5.6%. In its sample, this clonotype was seen many times. Its antigen is undetermined. The receptor was isolated from a female patient aged 2-9 years who had a stem cell transplant for Fanconi anemia, so the T cells may come from the graft donor. This specimen was PBMCs, mostly from graft donor cells, taken 60 days after TCRalphabeta/CD19-depleted stem cell transplant.

The CDR3 region is CASHRWNSCTYEQYF. The CDR3 DNA reads as TGTGCCAGCCACAGATGGAACTCCTGTACGTATGAGCAGTACTTC. The chain employs TRBV7-2 and TRBJ2-7; D unclear. Germline lookup yields CDR1 SGHTA and CDR2 FQGNSA. Between the trimmed V and J ends, which lost 8 bases and 7 bases, there was a span of 24 bases. CDR3 size: 15 residues.